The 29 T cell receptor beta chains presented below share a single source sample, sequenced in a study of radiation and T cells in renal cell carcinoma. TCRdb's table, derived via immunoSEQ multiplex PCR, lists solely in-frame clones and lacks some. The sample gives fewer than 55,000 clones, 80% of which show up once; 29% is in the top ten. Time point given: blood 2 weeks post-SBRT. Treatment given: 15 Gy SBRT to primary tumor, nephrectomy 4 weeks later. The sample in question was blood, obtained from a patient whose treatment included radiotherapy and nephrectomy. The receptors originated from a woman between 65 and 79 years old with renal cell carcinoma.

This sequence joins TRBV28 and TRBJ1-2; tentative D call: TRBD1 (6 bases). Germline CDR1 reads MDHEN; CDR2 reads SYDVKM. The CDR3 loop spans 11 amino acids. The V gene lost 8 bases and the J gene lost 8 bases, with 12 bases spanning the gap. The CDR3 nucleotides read TGTGCCAGCGGCAGGGGCACGGGCTACACCTTC. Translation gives CASGRGTGYTF.

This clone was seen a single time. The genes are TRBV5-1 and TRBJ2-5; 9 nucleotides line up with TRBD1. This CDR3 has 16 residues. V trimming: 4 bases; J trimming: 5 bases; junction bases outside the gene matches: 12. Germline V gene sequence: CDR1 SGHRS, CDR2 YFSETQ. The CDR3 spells CASSLTLTGGGETQYF. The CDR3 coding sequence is TGCGCCAGCAGCCTCACCCTCACAGGGGGCGGGGAGACCCAGTACTTC.

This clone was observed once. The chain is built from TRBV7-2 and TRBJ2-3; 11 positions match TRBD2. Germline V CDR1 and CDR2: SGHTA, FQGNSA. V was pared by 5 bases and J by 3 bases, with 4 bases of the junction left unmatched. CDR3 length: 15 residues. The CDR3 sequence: CASSLLAGETDTQYF. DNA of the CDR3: TGTGCCAGCAGCCTACTAGCGGGGGAAACAGATACGCAGTATTTT.

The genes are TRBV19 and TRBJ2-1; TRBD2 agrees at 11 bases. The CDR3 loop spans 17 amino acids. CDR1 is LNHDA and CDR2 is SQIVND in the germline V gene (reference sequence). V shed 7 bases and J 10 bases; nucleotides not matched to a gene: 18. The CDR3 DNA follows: TGTGCCAGTACTTTGGGATCGTTGGTAGCGGGAGGGCACGAGCAGTTCTTC. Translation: CASTLGSLVAGGHEQFF.

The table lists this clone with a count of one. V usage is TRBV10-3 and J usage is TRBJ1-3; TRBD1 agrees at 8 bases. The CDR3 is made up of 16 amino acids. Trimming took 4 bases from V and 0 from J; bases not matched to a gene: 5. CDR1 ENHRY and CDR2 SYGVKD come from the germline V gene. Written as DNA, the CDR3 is TGTGCCATCAGTGGTGGGGACAGGAGCTCTGGAAACACCATATATTTT. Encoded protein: CAISGGDRSSGNTIYF.

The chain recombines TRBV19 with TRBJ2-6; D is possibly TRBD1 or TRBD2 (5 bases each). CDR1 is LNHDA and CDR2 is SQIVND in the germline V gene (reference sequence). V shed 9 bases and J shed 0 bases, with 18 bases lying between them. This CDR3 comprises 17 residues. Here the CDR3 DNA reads TGTGCCAGCCAATCAACAGGACTTTACTCTGGGGCCAACGTCCTGACTTTC. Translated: CASQSTGLYSGANVLTF.

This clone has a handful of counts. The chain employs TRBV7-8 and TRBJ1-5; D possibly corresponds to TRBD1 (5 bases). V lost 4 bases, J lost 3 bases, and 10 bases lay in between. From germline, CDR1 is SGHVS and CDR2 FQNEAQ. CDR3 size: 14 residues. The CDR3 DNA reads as TGTGCCAGCAGCTCAGGGACGGTCAATCAGCCCCAGCATTTT. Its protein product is CASSSGTVNQPQHF.

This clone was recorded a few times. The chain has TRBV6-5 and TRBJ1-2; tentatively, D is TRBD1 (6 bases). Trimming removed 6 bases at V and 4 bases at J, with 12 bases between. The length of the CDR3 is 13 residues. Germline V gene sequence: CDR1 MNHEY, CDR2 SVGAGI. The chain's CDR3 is CASRQTGFYGYTF. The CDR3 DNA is TGTGCCAGCAGGCAAACAGGGTTCTATGGCTACACCTTC.

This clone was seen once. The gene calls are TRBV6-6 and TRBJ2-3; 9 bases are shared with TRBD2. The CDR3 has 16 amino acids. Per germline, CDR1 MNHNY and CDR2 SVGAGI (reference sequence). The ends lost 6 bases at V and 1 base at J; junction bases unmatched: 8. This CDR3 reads CASSQTRTSGTDTQYF. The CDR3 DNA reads TGTGCCAGCAGCCAAACCCGGACTAGCGGCACAGATACGCAGTATTTT.

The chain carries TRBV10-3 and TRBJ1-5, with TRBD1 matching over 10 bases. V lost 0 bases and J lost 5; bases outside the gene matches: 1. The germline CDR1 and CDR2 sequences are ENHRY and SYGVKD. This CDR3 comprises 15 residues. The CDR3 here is CAISESGQGDQPQHF. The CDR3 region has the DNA TGTGCCATCAGTGAGTCCGGACAGGGGGATCAGCCCCAGCATTTT.

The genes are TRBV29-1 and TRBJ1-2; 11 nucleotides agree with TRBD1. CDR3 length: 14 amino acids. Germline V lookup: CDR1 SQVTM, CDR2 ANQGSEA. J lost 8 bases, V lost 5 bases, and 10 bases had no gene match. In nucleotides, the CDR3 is TGCAGCGTTAGAGATGGACAGGGGGCTGGGGGCTACACCTTC. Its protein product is CSVRDGQGAGGYTF.

CDR3 coding DNA: TGCGCCAGCAGCTTGGGACAATGGAACACTGAAGCTTTCTTT. Amino acids: CASSLGQWNTEAFF. The chain recombines TRBV5-1 with TRBJ1-1; D unresolved. Germline CDR1 SGHRS, CDR2 YFSETQ. The CDR3 loop spans 14 amino acids. Deletions cut 0 bases from V and 1 base from J, with 7 bases between.

DNA for the CDR3: TGTGCCAGTGGATGGGCGGGAGGGTCAGATACGCAGTATTTT. As protein: CASGWAGGSDTQYF. The chain combines TRBV19 with TRBJ2-3; 9 positions agree with TRBD2. Germline V gene sequence: CDR1 LNHDA, CDR2 SQIVND (reference sequence). V lost 8 bases, J lost 4 bases, and 7 bases stayed unmatched. This CDR3 is 14 amino acids long.

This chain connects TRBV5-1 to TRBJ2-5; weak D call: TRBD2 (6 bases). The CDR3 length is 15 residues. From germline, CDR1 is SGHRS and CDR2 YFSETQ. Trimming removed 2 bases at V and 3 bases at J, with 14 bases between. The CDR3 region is CASSFGTSREETQYF. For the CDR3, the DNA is TGCGCCAGCAGCTTCGGGACTTCCAGGGAAGAGACCCAGTACTTC.

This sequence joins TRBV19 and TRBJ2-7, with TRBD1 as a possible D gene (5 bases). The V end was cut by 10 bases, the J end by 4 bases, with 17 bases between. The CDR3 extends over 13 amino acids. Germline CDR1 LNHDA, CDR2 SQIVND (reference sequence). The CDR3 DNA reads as TGTGCCACTCAGGGCCCAGGGTCTTACGAGCAGTACTTC. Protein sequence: CATQGPGSYEQYF.

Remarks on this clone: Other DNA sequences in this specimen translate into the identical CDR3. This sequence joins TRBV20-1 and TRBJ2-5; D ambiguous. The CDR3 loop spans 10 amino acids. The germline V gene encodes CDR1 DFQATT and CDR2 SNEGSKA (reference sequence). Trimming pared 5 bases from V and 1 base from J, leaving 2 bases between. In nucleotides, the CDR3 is TGCAGTGCTTCCCAAGAGACCCAGTACTTC. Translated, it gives CSASQETQYF.

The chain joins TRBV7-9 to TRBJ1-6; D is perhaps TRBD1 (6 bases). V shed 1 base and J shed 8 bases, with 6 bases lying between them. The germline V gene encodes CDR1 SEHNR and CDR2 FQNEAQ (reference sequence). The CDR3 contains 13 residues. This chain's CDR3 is CASSLGTDSPLHF. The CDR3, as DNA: TGTGCCAGCAGCTTAGGGACAGATTCACCCCTCCACTTT. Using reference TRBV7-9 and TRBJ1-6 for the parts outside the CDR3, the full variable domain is DTGVSQNPRHKITKRGQNVTFRCDPISEHNRLYWYRQTLGQGPEFLTYFQNEAQLEKSRLLSDRFSAERPKGSFSTLEIQRTEQGDSAMYLCASSLGTDSPLHFGNGTRLTVT.

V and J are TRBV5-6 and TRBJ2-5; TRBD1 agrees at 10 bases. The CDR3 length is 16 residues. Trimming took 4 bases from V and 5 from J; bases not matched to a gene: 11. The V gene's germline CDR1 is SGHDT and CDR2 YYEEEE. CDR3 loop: CASSPRFWTGGETQYF. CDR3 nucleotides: TGTGCCAGCAGCCCTAGATTCTGGACAGGGGGGGAGACCCAGTACTTC.

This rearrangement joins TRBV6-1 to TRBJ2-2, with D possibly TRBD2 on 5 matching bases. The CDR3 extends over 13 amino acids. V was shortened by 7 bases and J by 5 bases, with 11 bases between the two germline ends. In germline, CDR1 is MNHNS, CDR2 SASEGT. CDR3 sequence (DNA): TGTGCCAGCACCCCCACTAGAACCGGGGAGCTGTTTTTT. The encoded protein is CASTPTRTGELFF.

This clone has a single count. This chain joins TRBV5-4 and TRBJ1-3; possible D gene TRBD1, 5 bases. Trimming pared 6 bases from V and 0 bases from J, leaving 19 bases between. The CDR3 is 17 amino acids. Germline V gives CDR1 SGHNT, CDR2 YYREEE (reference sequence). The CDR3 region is CASTQGGRSDSGNTIYF. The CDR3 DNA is TGTGCCAGCACCCAGGGTGGCAGGTCGGACTCTGGAAACACCATATATTTT.

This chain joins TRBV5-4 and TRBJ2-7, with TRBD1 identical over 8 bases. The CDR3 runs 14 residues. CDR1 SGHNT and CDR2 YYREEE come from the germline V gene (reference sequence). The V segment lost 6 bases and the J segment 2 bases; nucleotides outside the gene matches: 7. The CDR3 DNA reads TGTGCCAGCACCAAATCACAGGGGGCCTACGAGCAGTACTTC. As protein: CASTKSQGAYEQYF.

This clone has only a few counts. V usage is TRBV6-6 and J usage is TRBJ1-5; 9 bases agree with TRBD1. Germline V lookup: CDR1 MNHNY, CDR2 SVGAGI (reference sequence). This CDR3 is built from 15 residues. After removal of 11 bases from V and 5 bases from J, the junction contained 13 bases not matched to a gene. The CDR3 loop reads CAHSVDRGVDQPQHF. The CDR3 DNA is TGTGCCCACAGCGTTGACAGGGGGGTTGATCAGCCCCAGCATTTT.

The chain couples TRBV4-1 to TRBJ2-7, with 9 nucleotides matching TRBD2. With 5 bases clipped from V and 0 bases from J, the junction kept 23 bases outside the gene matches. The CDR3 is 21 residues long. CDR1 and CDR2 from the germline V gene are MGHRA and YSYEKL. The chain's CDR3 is CASSARYTLRAGGPRSYEQYF. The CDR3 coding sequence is TGCGCCAGCAGCGCAAGATACACGCTACGAGCGGGGGGCCCCCGCTCCTACGAGCAGTACTTC.

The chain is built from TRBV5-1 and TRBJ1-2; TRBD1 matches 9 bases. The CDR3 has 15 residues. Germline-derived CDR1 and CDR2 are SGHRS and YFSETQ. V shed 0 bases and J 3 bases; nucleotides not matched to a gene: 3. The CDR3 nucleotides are TGCGCCAGCAGCTTGGACAGGGGGCGCGACTATGGCTACACCTTC. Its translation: CASSLDRGRDYGYTF.

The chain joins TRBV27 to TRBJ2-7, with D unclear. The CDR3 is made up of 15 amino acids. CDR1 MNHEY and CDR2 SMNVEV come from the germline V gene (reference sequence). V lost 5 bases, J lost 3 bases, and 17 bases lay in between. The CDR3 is CASSPSFGRNYEQYF. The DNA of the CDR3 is TGTGCCAGCAGTCCATCCTTCGGACGAAACTACGAGCAGTACTTC.

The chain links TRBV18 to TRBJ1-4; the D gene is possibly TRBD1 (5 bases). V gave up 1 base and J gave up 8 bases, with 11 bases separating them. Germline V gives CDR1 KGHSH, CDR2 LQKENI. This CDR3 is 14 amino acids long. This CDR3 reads CASSPRGEGEKLFF. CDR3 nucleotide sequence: TGTGCCAGCTCACCACGAGGGGAAGGCGAAAAACTGTTTTTT. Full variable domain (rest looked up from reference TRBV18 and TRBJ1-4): NAGVMQNPRHLVRRRGQEARLRCSPMKGHSHVYWYRQLPEEGLKFMVYLQKENIIDESGMPKERFSAEFPKEGPSILRIQQVVRGDSAAYFCASSPRGEGEKLFFGSGTQLSVL.

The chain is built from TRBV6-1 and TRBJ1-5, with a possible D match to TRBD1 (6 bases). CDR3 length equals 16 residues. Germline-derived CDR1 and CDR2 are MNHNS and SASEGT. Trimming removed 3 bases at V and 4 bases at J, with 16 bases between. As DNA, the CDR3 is TGTGCCAGCAGTGACCACAGGGCGGCGGGAAATCAGCCCCAGCATTTT. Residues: CASSDHRAAGNQPQHF.

The CDR3 region is CASSQGRFEKLFF. The CDR3 nucleotides are TGTGCCAGCAGCCAAGGGCGGTTTGAAAAACTGTTTTTT. The gene calls are TRBV7-2 and TRBJ1-4; no definite D call. This CDR3 is 13 amino acids long. Germline assignment: CDR1 SGHTA and CDR2 FQGNSA. V was trimmed by 5 bases and J by 7 bases, leaving 11 bases between them.

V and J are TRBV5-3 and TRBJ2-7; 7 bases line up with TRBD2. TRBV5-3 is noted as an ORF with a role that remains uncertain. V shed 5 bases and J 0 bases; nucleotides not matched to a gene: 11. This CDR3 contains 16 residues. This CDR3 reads CARRQKTSVVSYEQYF. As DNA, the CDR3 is TGTGCCAGAAGGCAAAAAACTAGCGTTGTCTCCTACGAGCAGTACTTC.